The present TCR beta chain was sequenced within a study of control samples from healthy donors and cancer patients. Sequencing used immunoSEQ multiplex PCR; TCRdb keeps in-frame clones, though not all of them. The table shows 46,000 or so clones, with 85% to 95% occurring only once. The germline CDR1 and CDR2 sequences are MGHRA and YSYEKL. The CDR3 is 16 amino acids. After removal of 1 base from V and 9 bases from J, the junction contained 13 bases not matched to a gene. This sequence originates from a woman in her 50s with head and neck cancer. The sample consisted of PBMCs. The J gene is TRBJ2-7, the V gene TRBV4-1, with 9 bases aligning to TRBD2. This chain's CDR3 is CASSQVKTSGLRGQYF. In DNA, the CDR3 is TGCGCCAGCAGCCAAGTTAAGACTAGCGGCCTTCGGGGGCAGTACTTC.